These 18 T cell receptor beta chains were sequenced from one sample in a study of T cells after yellow fever vaccination. MiXCR was run by TCRdb on the 5' RACE reads, yielding one entry per CDR3 protein. The sample carries 170,000 or so distinct CDR3 sequences, about 6% recorded once. Material: CD4+ T cells sorted from PBMCs, obtained on the day of the first yellow fever vaccination. The source of these receptors is a man aged 18 to 29 who received the YFV17D yellow fever vaccine.

This clonotype was recorded at least ten times. This CDR3 reads CAWRSGVPTGELFF. The CDR3 DNA is TGTGCCTGGAGATCAGGGGTTCCCACCGGGGAGCTGTTTTTT. The chain has TRBV30 and TRBJ2-2, with D perhaps TRBD1 (6 bases). Germline V CDR1 and CDR2: GTSNPN, SVGIG (reference sequence). CDR3 length equals 14 residues. Trimming pared 3 bases from V and 4 bases from J, leaving 12 bases between.

This clonotype was counted at least ten times. The chain uses TRBV5-4 and TRBJ2-2; 10 nucleotides align to TRBD2. Germline assignment: CDR1 SGHNT and CDR2 YYREEE (reference sequence). V shed 4 bases, J shed 4 bases, and the junction held 7 bases outside the gene matches. This CDR3 region has 16 residues. CDR3 region: CASSVKRGGPTGELFF. CDR3 coding DNA: TGTGCCAGCAGCGTGAAGCGGGGGGGCCCCACCGGGGAGCTGTTTTTT.

V usage is TRBV7-6 and J usage is TRBJ2-7; D is unresolved. Germline-derived CDR1 and CDR2 are SGHVS and FNYEAQ. V gave up 5 bases and J gave up 3 bases, with 14 bases separating them. There are 14 residues in the CDR3. DNA for the CDR3: TGTGCCAGCAGCCTACCTCCGAGACTCTACGAGCAGTACTTC. Encoded protein: CASSLPPRLYEQYF.

This clonotype was detected a few times. The chain employs TRBV11-2 and TRBJ2-1, with 11 bases lining up with TRBD1. The CDR3 runs 15 residues. Germline V gene sequence: CDR1 SGHAT, CDR2 FQNNGV. With V trimmed by 3 bases and J by 8 bases, 6 bases remained unmatched. CDR3 in amino acids: CASSLPGQGGYEQFF. Here the CDR3 DNA reads TGTGCCAGCAGCTTGCCGGGACAGGGGGGGTATGAGCAGTTCTTC.

This clonotype was recorded at least ten times. This chain uses TRBV5-1 with TRBJ2-5; either TRBD1 or TRBD2 may fit D (6 bases each). The length of the CDR3 is 14 residues. Trimming shortened V by 2 bases and J by 5 bases, and 13 bases separated the two germline ends. Per the germline V gene, CDR1 is SGHRS and CDR2 is YFSETQ. The CDR3 protein is CASSLEQGGETQYF. The CDR3 DNA is TGCGCCAGCAGCTTAGAACAGGGAGGCGAGACCCAGTACTTC.

CDR3 nucleotide sequence: TGCGCCCGCGGCTCCGGACGAGATACGCAGTATTTT. Its translation: CARGSGRDTQYF. The chain recombines TRBV10-1 with TRBJ2-3; D unclear. Germline V gives CDR1 WNHNN, CDR2 SYGVQD (reference sequence). V lost 11 bases to trimming and J lost 5 bases, with 14 bases between them. The CDR3 length is 12 residues.

This clonotype appeared many times. The chain combines TRBV28 with TRBJ1-3; D might be TRBD1 (6 bases). The CDR3 runs to 12 residues. V shed 4 bases and J shed 16 bases, with 17 bases lying between them. The germline gives CDR1 MDHEN, CDR2 SYDVKM. This chain's CDR3 is CASSSLDRNKYF. The CDR3 nucleotides are TGTGCCAGCAGTTCCCTCGACAGGAACAAGTATTTT.

This clonotype has at least ten counts. The chain is built from TRBV9 and TRBJ1-5; D remains ambiguous. Trimming pared 0 bases from V and 0 bases from J, leaving 4 bases between. The germline CDR1 and CDR2 sequences are SGDLS and YYNGEE. The CDR3 has 14 amino acids. The CDR3 protein is CASSVGNSNQPQHF. In DNA form, the CDR3 reads TGTGCCAGCAGCGTAGGGAATAGCAATCAGCCCCAGCATTTT.

The table lists this clonotype with a few counts. The chain carries TRBV9 and TRBJ2-1, with D tentatively TRBD2 (7 bases). CDR3 length equals 15 residues. The V gene's germline CDR1 is SGDLS and CDR2 YYNGEE. Trimming removed 3 bases from V and 9 bases from J, with 19 bases in between. The CDR3: CASSGTEGGASEQFF. CDR3 DNA sequence: TGTGCCAGCAGCGGCACAGAGGGGGGGGCCAGTGAGCAGTTCTTC.

The chain couples TRBV7-3 to TRBJ2-1; 11 bases align to TRBD2. Germline CDR1 and CDR2: SGHTA and FQGTGA. After removal of 1 base from V and 9 bases from J, the junction contained 5 bases not matched to a gene. The CDR3 contains 15 residues. The CDR3 nucleotides are TGTGCCAGCAGCTTAAGACTAGCGGGGCTCGGTGAGCAGTTCTTC. Encoded protein: CASSLRLAGLGEQFF.

This clonotype was seen a few times. The rearrangement links TRBV5-4 to TRBJ1-3; 8 nucleotides align to TRBD1. Germline CDR1 and CDR2: SGHNT and YYREEE (reference sequence). This CDR3 is built from 19 residues. Trimming removed 3 bases from V and 3 bases from J; junction bases left unmatched: 17. CDR3 DNA sequence: TGTGCCAGCAGCTGGAACCTAATAGGACAGGGAAGGGGTGGAAACACCATATATTTT. It translates to CASSWNLIGQGRGGNTIYF.

This chain connects TRBV5-4 to TRBJ2-2; D possibly uses TRBD1 or TRBD2 (6 bases each). The length of the CDR3 is 16 residues. Trimming shortened V by 6 bases and J by 2 bases, and 17 bases separated the two germline ends. Germline-derived CDR1 and CDR2 are SGHNT and YYREEE (reference sequence). The CDR3 here is CASTITGAQNTGELFF. CDR3 nucleotides: TGTGCCAGCACCATTACGGGGGCGCAAAACACCGGGGAGCTGTTTTTT.

As concerns this clonotype: One end of the junction does not line up with germline, which may come from a read error. This chain links TRBV18 with TRBJ2-2; D not certain. Germline V CDR1 and CDR2: KGHSH, LQKENI. The CDR3 is 14 amino acids. CDR3 DNA sequence: TGTGCCCTCACTGTGGGCACCCCCCCCGGCGAGCTGTTCTTT. It codes for CALTVGTPPGELFF.

This clonotype has more than one count but fewer than ten. The chain links TRBV18 to TRBJ2-7; weak D call: TRBD1 (6 bases). The CDR3 totals 15 residues. Deletions cut 6 bases from V and 0 bases from J, with 15 bases between. From germline, CDR1 is KGHSH and CDR2 LQKENI. This chain's CDR3 is CASSRPGTFSYEQYF. The CDR3 nucleotides read TGTGCCAGCTCGCGTCCCGGGACATTCTCCTACGAGCAGTACTTC. Combining the CDR3 with reference TRBV18 and TRBJ2-7 gives the whole variable domain NAGVMQNPRHLVRRRGQEARLRCSPMKGHSHVYWYRQLPEEGLKFMVYLQKENIIDESGMPKERFSAEFPKEGPSILRIQQVVRGDSAAYFCASSRPGTFSYEQYFGPGTRLTVT.

This clonotype was seen repeatedly, ten times or more. The rearrangement joins TRBV7-3 to TRBJ1-1, with D unresolved. The CDR3 length is 13 residues. Germline-derived CDR1 and CDR2 are SGHTA and FQGTGA. V shed 1 base and J shed 10 bases, with 13 bases lying between them. CDR3 DNA sequence: TGTGCCAGCAGCTTAATAGCCGGCGACCCAGCTTTCTTT. The encoded protein is CASSLIAGDPAFF.

This clonotype was seen more than once but under ten times. The V gene is TRBV5-4, the J gene TRBJ2-5; D ambiguous. The germline gives CDR1 SGHNT, CDR2 YYREEE (reference sequence). The CDR3 runs to 14 residues. V lost 0 bases and J lost 2, with 8 bases in between. The DNA for the CDR3 is TGTGCCAGCAGCTTGGAACAGCGACAAGAGACCCAGTACTTC. Protein sequence: CASSLEQRQETQYF.

The gene calls are TRBV5-1 and TRBJ1-3; D unclear. The CDR3 totals 13 residues. Trimming removed 1 base at V and 1 base at J, with 3 bases between. Germline CDR1 reads SGHRS; CDR2 reads YFSETQ. In nucleotides, the CDR3 is TGCGCCAGCAGCTTGTTTTCTGGAAACACCATATATTTT. It specifies CASSLFSGNTIYF. The variable domain in full, with the rest retrieved from reference TRBV5-1 and TRBJ1-3, is KAGVTQTPRYLIKTRGQQVTLSCSPISGHRSVSWYQQTPGQGLQFLFEYFSETQRNKGNFPGRFSGRQFSNSRSEMNVSTLELGDSALYLCASSLFSGNTIYFGEGSWLTVV.

The V and J genes are TRBV7-2 and TRBJ1-2; D unresolved. Germline V CDR1 and CDR2: SGHTA, FQGNSA. V lost 1 base, J lost 2 bases, and 11 bases lay in between. This CDR3 spans 15 amino acids. In DNA, the CDR3 is TGTGCCAGCAGCTTAGGCCCGGGTTGGAACTATGGCTACACCTTC. Translated, it gives CASSLGPGWNYGYTF.